This T cell receptor (beta chain) comes out of a study of blood T cell repertoires in COVID-19 (dated by TCRdb to the early 2020s). With regard to the full study: Samples covering the acute and convalescent phases of COVID-19 were provided by collaborators in the United States, Italy and Spain. Where HLA class I and class II types were available, the types were taken from metadata supplied by the sample provider, not from assay-based typing. The samples were drawn from the first 160 participants of the ongoing ImmuneRACE study and from roughly 1,300 subjects provided by 6 global collaborators. Nearly every sample came with metadata listing a de-identified subject ID, COVID-19 status, age in years and sex. The repertoires were made available in a free public database intended to serve as a resource for research on the immune response to SARS-CoV-2. The material from the prospective study consisted of cDNA or gDNA derived from T cells, B-cell-depleted T cells, or PBMCs. Deeply sampled blood TCRbeta repertoires from subjects exposed to, actively infected with, or recovered from COVID-19 were included in the dataset.

The collaborating institutions used their own protocols to collect whole blood in K2EDTA tubes. For TCRbeta analysis, collaborators shipped samples in one of three forms: frozen whole blood, isolated PBMCs, or DNA extracted from either of those sample types. Results the study describes overall, beyond this receptor: Clinical and demographic metadata were provided uncurated, with the amount varying by source and participant.

As concerns this clone: Its target antigen remains unknown. Per-nucleotide qualities are absent, and no much larger clonotype sits a single base away.

TCRbeta CDR3 regions were amplified from genomic DNA using the immunoSEQ Assay, a bias-controlled multiplex PCR. The original pipeline was this. The number of nucleated cells in each sample was estimated by amplification of reference gene primers within the assay. To quantify the absolute abundance of each unique TCRbeta CDR3 rearrangement, sequence reads were collapsed and filtered. For each sample, productive Simpson clonality was calculated as the square root of Simpson's diversity index across productive rearrangements. Here the immuneACCESS table is served through TCRdb, limited to in-frame sequences with V and J called. Missing clones are a known gap in these copies; in checked studies unresolved V genes cover under half, and the rest lacks a known reason. The V and J calls and clone size come from that table; D and trimming were worked out from the DNA. In all, the sample holds 250,000 to 300,000 clones, and under 90% of those were seen once. Clones ranked in the top ten supply 3.1% of the sample.

This receptor was obtained from a woman younger than 35 with acute or convalescent COVID-19. The specimen sequenced was peripheral blood.

The CDR3: CASSPGRGLTYNEQFF. The nucleotide sequence reads TGTGCCAGCAGTCCAGGTAGGGGACTGACCTACAATGAGCAGTTCTTC. This chain is built from TRBV7-3 and TRBJ2-1; the D segment could be TRBD2, given 6 matching bases. CDR1 SGHTA and CDR2 FQGTGA are derived from the germline V gene. Counted from cysteine to phenylalanine, this CDR3 has 16 amino acids. Only CDR3 DNA remains: 48 bases, in frame from the first base. V sheds 6 bases and J sheds 2 bases, leaving 17 bases between their ends.